The 27 T cell receptor beta chains below were found in one sample sequenced in a study of cytomegalovirus exposure and HLA in healthy donors. The PCR was carried out with 60 Vbeta primers and 13 Jbeta primers. TCRdb's copy holds only in-frame clones and misses some; the assay was immunoSEQ multiplex PCR. In the table there are 150,000 to 250,000 clones, approximately 79% of which are singletons. The sample consisted of PBMCs. Receptor source: a woman aged 25-40 years in good health and CMV-seropositive.

CDR3 sequence (DNA): TGTGCCAGCAGCTTAGTTCTCGGGGGGGCCGGGGAGCTGTTTTTT. This gives the protein CASSLVLGGAGELFF. The V gene is TRBV7-2, the J gene TRBJ2-2; 8 bases map to TRBD2. Looked up from germline, CDR1 is SGHTA and CDR2 is FQGNSA. Unmatched junction bases numbered 4, after V lost 1 base and J lost 6 bases. This CDR3 is built from 15 residues.

The V and J genes are TRBV7-2 and TRBJ2-7, with TRBD1 as a possible D gene (5 bases). The CDR3 loop spans 14 amino acids. Between the trimmed V and J ends, which lost 2 bases and 1 base, there was a span of 9 bases. Germline CDR1 is SGHTA and CDR2 is FQGNSA. The CDR3 DNA is TGTGCCAGCAGCTTACAAGGGGTTTCCTACGAGCAGTACTTC. Translation gives CASSLQGVSYEQYF.

This chain joins TRBV19 and TRBJ2-4; possibly TRBD2 for D (6 bases). Germline V gene sequence: CDR1 LNHDA, CDR2 SQIVND (reference sequence). V gave up 6 bases and J gave up 3 bases, with 15 bases separating them. The CDR3 is 15 residues long. CDR3 DNA: TGTGCCAGTAGACATTTGGGGGAGGTCAAAAACATTCAGTACTTC. Translation gives CASRHLGEVKNIQYF.

In its sample, this clone was seen a few times. This chain links TRBV4-3 with TRBJ2-1; D is uncertain. The CDR3 consists of 14 residues. V lost 0 bases and J 9 bases, leaving 12 bases between the germline ends. CDR1 and CDR2 from the germline V gene are LGHNA and YSLEER. The CDR3 loop reads CASSQDFGDIEQFF. Here the CDR3 DNA reads TGCGCCAGCAGCCAAGATTTTGGAGATATTGAGCAGTTCTTC.

The table lists this clone with a few counts. The chain uses TRBV19 and TRBJ2-7, with 9 bases fitting TRBD2. V lost 1 base to trimming and J lost 3 bases; unmatched junction nucleotides: 4. Germline-derived CDR1 and CDR2 are LNHDA and SQIVND (reference sequence). This CDR3 region has 15 residues. This CDR3 is CASSIAGSGSYEQYF. In nucleotides, the CDR3 is TGTGCCAGTAGTATAGCCGGTAGCGGGAGCTACGAGCAGTACTTC.

This clone came up once. This sequence joins TRBV7-9 and TRBJ1-2; 8 bases line up with TRBD1. The V and J ends lost 5 bases and 3 bases, in that order; junction bases with no gene match: 8. The germline V gene encodes CDR1 SEHNR and CDR2 FQNEAQ (reference sequence). The CDR3 totals 15 residues. The CDR3, as DNA: TGTGCCAGCAGCCAATGGGACAGGAAAGACTATGGCTACACCTTC. It is translated as CASSQWDRKDYGYTF.

This chain links TRBV7-9 with TRBJ2-1; 11 bases match TRBD2. This CDR3 is 15 amino acids long. Losses at the gene ends were 1 base for V and 10 bases for J; bases not matched to a gene: 6. Looked up from germline, CDR1 is SEHNR and CDR2 is FQNEAQ (reference sequence). The CDR3 DNA follows: TGTGCCAGCAGCTTAGTGGGCTTAGCGGGGGGGGAGCAGTTCTTC. Translation: CASSLVGLAGGEQFF. Combining the CDR3 with reference TRBV7-9 and TRBJ2-1 gives the whole variable domain DTGVSQNPRHKITKRGQNVTFRCDPISEHNRLYWYRQTLGQGPEFLTYFQNEAQLEKSRLLSDRFSAERPKGSFSTLEIQRTEQGDSAMYLCASSLVGLAGGEQFFGPGTRLTVL.

This clone was detected only once. This chain joins TRBV27 and TRBJ1-5, with unresolved D. The CDR3 is 17 residues long. Germline V CDR1 and CDR2: MNHEY, SMNVEV (reference sequence). V shed 4 bases and J shed 3 bases, with 19 bases lying between them. The DNA for the CDR3 is TGTGCCAGCAGTTCCCGGTATGATTTCCGGTCCAATCAGCCCCAGCATTTT. Translating it yields CASSSRYDFRSNQPQHF.

This chain joins TRBV5-6 and TRBJ1-2; the match to TRBD1 covers 7 bases. The junction had 8 bases not matched to a gene; V was cut back by 5 bases and J by 4 bases. Germline V gene sequence: CDR1 SGHDT, CDR2 YYEEEE. The CDR3 contains 14 residues. CDR3 protein: CASREPGQPYGYTF. The CDR3 coding sequence is TGTGCCAGCAGGGAACCGGGACAGCCCTATGGCTACACCTTC.

CDR3 DNA sequence: TGTGCCAGTAGCGTACAGGTCTCCTACAATGAGCAGTTCTTC. Encoded protein: CASSVQVSYNEQFF. The rearrangement links TRBV11-2 to TRBJ2-1; the D gene could be TRBD1 or TRBD2 (5 bases each). There are 14 residues in the CDR3. V shed 9 bases and J shed 0 bases, with 12 bases lying between them. Germline V gene lookup returns CDR1 SGHAT and CDR2 FQNNGV.

This clone was found a few times. V is TRBV5-6 and J is TRBJ2-7; D is unresolved. The V end was cut by 0 bases, the J end by 3 bases, with 10 bases between. Germline CDR1 is SGHDT and CDR2 is YYEEEE. The CDR3 sequence is 14 residues long. CDR3 sequence reads: CASSLDSYLYEQYF. As DNA, the CDR3 is TGTGCCAGCAGCTTGGACAGCTACCTCTACGAGCAGTACTTC.

The chain employs TRBV15 and TRBJ2-5, with TRBD2 matching over 10 bases. The J call may not be correct, given that the DNA end is closer to TRBJ2-7. This CDR3 spans 16 amino acids. Germline V gene sequence: CDR1 LNHNV, CDR2 YYDKDF (reference sequence). The CDR3: CATSRDGAGGPDEQYF. The CDR3 DNA follows: TGTGCCACCAGCAGAGATGGAGCGGGGGGGCCTGACGAGCAGTACTTC.

The gene calls are TRBV15 and TRBJ2-7; possibly TRBD2 for D (5 bases). Looked up from germline, CDR1 is LNHNV and CDR2 is YYDKDF (reference sequence). V lost 3 bases and J 4 bases, leaving 10 bases between the germline ends. CDR3 length equals 13 residues. The CDR3 protein is CATSREVTYEQYF. DNA of the CDR3: TGTGCCACCAGCAGGGAGGTAACTTACGAGCAGTACTTC.

CDR3 loop: CASSPTGLSGANVLTF. The CDR3, as DNA: TGTGCCAGCAGCCCGACAGGGCTCTCTGGGGCCAACGTCCTGACTTTC. The chain carries TRBV27 and TRBJ2-6, with 7 bases aligning to TRBD1. Germline V gene sequence: CDR1 MNHEY, CDR2 SMNVEV (reference sequence). The J segment lost 0 bases and the V segment lost 6 bases, leaving 5 bases of the junction unmatched. The CDR3 loop spans 16 amino acids.

The chain couples TRBV7-6 to TRBJ1-4; D gene ambiguous. This CDR3 has 14 amino acids. Trimming left V 5 bases short and J 5 bases short, with 12 bases between. The V gene's germline CDR1 is SGHVS and CDR2 FNYEAQ. CDR3 in DNA: TGTGCCAGCAGCCCAACCGGGGTAAATGAAAAACTGTTTTTT. This translates into CASSPTGVNEKLFF. The variable domain in full, with the rest retrieved from reference TRBV7-6 and TRBJ1-4, is GAGVSQSPRYKVTKRGQDVALRCDPISGHVSLYWYRQALGQGPEFLTYFNYEAQQDKSGLPNDRFSAERPEGSISTLTIQRTEQRDSAMYRCASSPTGVNEKLFFGSGTQLSVL.

V usage is TRBV2 and J usage is TRBJ1-6; 9 positions match TRBD1. CDR1 and CDR2 from the germline V gene are SNHLY and FYNNEI. Germline trimming cut 5 bases from V and 5 bases from J; bases unmatched to any gene: 10. The CDR3 consists of 17 residues. Written as DNA, the CDR3 is TGTGCCAGCAGTACAAGAGATTGGACAGGGGATAATTCACCCCTCCACTTT. It encodes CASSTRDWTGDNSPLHF.

This clone was seen a few times. The chain uses TRBV4-1 and TRBJ2-3, with 8 nucleotides matching TRBD2. The V and J ends lost 2 bases and 4 bases, in that order; junction bases with no gene match: 11. The germline gives CDR1 MGHRA, CDR2 YSYEKL. The CDR3 is 17 amino acids. The CDR3 DNA reads as TGCGCCAGCAGCCAACCGTTGCGCGGGAGGTCCCCAGATACGCAGTATTTT. It translates to CASSQPLRGRSPDTQYF.

CDR3 loop: CASSSTSEAYEQYF. DNA of the CDR3: TGTGCCAGCAGTTCAACTAGCGAGGCCTACGAGCAGTACTTC. J is TRBJ2-7 and V is TRBV27, with 7 nucleotides matching TRBD2. Looked up from germline, CDR1 is MNHEY and CDR2 is SMNVEV (reference sequence). The CDR3 is 14 amino acids. With V trimmed by 4 bases and J by 2 bases, 5 bases remained unmatched.

Notes on this clone: The sample has other DNA sequences that encode this CDR3 too. The CDR3 loop reads CASSPGTALGSYEQYF. The CDR3, as DNA: TGTGCCAGCAGCCCAGGGACAGCACTAGGCTCCTACGAGCAGTACTTC. The chain has TRBV11-3 and TRBJ2-7; 7 nucleotides agree with TRBD1. V was pared by 5 bases and J by 0 bases, with 10 bases of the junction left unmatched. The CDR3 extends over 16 amino acids. Per germline, CDR1 SGHNT and CDR2 YENEEA.

The chain joins TRBV15 to TRBJ2-1; no clear D. V was trimmed by 8 bases and J by 0 bases, leaving 11 bases between them. This CDR3 has 14 residues. CDR1 is LNHNV, CDR2 YYDKDF, per germline (reference sequence). The CDR3 DNA reads as TGTGCCACCGAACCGGTTAGCTCCTACAATGAGCAGTTCTTC. Its protein product is CATEPVSSYNEQFF.

This clone was seen a few times. V usage is TRBV6-5 and J usage is TRBJ1-2; D is undetermined. The germline V gene encodes CDR1 MNHEY and CDR2 SVGAGI. Trimming took 6 bases from V and 5 from J, leaving 13 bases between them. There are 13 residues in the CDR3. CDR3 sequence: CASSPHGKYGYTF. The CDR3 coding sequence is TGTGCCAGCAGCCCCCACGGGAAATATGGCTACACCTTC.

The chain links TRBV11-2 to TRBJ1-1; D might be TRBD1 (6 bases). V was pared by 5 bases and J by 4 bases, with 14 bases between. The CDR3 contains 14 residues. The germline V gene has CDR1 SGHAT and CDR2 FQNNGV. CDR3 loop: CASSAQGVITEAFF. The DNA of the CDR3 is TGTGCCAGCAGCGCACAGGGTGTCATCACTGAAGCTTTCTTT.

The V call is TRBV19, the J call TRBJ2-3; D call uncertain. The length of the CDR3 is 14 residues. Between the trimmed V and J ends, which lost 4 bases and 2 bases, there was a span of 10 bases. CDR1 is LNHDA, CDR2 SQIVND, per germline (reference sequence). CDR3 nucleotides: TGTGCCAGTAGTAGGCTGGGCTCCACAGATACGCAGTATTTT. It codes for CASSRLGSTDTQYF.

The chain has TRBV5-5 and TRBJ1-3; the D gene is possibly TRBD1 (6 bases). The germline V gene has CDR1 SGHKS and CDR2 YYEKEE (reference sequence). The germline V and J ends were trimmed by 3 bases and 4 bases, with 17 bases remaining between them. The CDR3 runs to 16 residues. This CDR3 is CASSSSTSRGGNTIYF. The CDR3 nucleotides read TGTGCCAGCAGCTCGTCGACTAGCAGGGGAGGAAACACCATATATTTT. Together with reference TRBV5-5 and TRBJ1-3, the CDR3 gives the full variable domain: DAGVTQSPTHLIKTRGQQVTLRCSPISGHKSVSWYQQVLGQGPQFIFQYYEKEERGRGNFPDRFSARQFPNYSSELNVNALLLGDSALYLCASSSSTSRGGNTIYFGEGSWLTVV.

The chain is built from TRBV5-1 and TRBJ2-5; D not certain. V was clipped by 3 bases and J by 0 bases, with 9 bases between them. Germline V CDR1 and CDR2: SGHRS, YFSETQ. CDR3 length: 14 residues. The CDR3 protein is CASSYSRYQETQYF. For the CDR3, the DNA is TGCGCCAGCAGCTACAGCCGTTACCAAGAGACCCAGTACTTC.

This chain connects TRBV7-2 to TRBJ1-2, with 7 nucleotides matching TRBD1. The length of the CDR3 is 14 residues. After removal of 6 bases from V and 1 base from J, the junction contained 5 bases not matched to a gene. Germline V CDR1 and CDR2: SGHTA, FQGNSA. DNA for the CDR3: TGTGCCAGCAGTCCAGGGGGTTTTAACTATGGCTACACCTTC. It is translated as CASSPGGFNYGYTF.

This clone was seen a few times. This chain connects TRBV6-6 to TRBJ2-7, with D hard to call. CDR3 length equals 14 residues. The germline V gene has CDR1 MNHNY and CDR2 SVGAGI (reference sequence). V was trimmed by 10 bases and J by 4 bases, leaving 20 bases between them. As DNA, the CDR3 is TGTGCCACCCTGGCCCGAAGTCTCGATTACGAGCAGTACTTC. Translated: CATLARSLDYEQYF.